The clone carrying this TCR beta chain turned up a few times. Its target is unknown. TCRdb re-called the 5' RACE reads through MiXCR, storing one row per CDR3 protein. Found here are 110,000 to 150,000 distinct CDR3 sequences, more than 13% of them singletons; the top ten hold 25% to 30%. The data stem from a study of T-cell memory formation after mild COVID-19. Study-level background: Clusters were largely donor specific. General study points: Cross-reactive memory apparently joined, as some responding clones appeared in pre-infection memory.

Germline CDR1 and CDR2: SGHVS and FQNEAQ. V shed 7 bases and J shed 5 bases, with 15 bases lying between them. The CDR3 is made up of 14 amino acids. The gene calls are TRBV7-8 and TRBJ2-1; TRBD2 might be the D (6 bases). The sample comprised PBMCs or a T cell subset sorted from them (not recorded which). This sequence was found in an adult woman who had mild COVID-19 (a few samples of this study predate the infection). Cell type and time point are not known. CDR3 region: CASTQAGFHNEQFF. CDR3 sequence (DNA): TGTGCCAGCACCCAGGCGGGATTCCACAATGAGCAGTTCTTC.